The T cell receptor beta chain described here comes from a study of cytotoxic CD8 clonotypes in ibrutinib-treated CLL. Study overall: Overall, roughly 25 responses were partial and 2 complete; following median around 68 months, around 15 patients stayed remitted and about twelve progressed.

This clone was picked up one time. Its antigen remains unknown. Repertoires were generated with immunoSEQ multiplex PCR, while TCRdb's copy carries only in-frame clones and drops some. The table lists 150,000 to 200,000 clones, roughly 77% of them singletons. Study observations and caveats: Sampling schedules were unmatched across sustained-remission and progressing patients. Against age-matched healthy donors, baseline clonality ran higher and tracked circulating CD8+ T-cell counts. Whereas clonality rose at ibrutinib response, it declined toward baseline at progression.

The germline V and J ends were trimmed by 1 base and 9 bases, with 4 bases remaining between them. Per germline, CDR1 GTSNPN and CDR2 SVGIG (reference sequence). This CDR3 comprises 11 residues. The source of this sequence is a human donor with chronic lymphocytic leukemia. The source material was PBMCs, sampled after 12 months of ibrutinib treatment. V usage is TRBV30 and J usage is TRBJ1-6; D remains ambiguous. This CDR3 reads CAWSAASPLHF. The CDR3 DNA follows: TGTGCCTGGAGTGCCGCTTCACCCCTCCACTTT.